This T cell receptor (beta chain) came from a study of T-cell memory formation after mild COVID-19. TCRdb redid the calling of the 5' RACE reads with MiXCR, one entry per CDR3 protein. The table lists 400,000 to 500,000 distinct CDR3 sequences, over 15% of them singletons. This clonotype was seen a handful of times. The germline V gene has CDR1 LNHDA and CDR2 SQIVND (reference sequence). The V segment lost 1 base and the J segment 2 bases; nucleotides outside the gene matches: 6. The CDR3 is 16 amino acids. This TCR came from a man aged 18 to 30 who had mild COVID-19 (a few samples of this study predate the infection). Cell type and time point are not known. J is TRBJ2-3 and V is TRBV19; 7 bases align to TRBD2. Sequenced: PBMCs or a T cell subset sorted from them (not recorded which). The chain's CDR3 is CASSIAAAGDTDTQYF. In DNA form, the CDR3 reads TGTGCCAGTAGTATAGCCGCGGCGGGGGACACAGATACGCAGTATTTT.